The T cell receptor beta chain under discussion was sequenced for a study of T cells in Graves' hyperthyroidism and ophthalmopathy. Study-wide points: Appearing also in blood were most of the thyroid clonotypes expanded above 0.001.

There are many counts of this clonotype. Its specificity is unknown. The germline gives CDR1 DFQATT, CDR2 SNEGSKA (reference sequence). The CDR3 has 15 residues. V lost 1 base to trimming and J lost 3 bases, with 13 bases between them. Graves' hyperthyroidism showing no ophthalmopathy progression within 18 months was considered stable. Amplification targeted TCR beta CDR3 regions from RNA transcripts. The study used the HTBI primer set for a first-round RT-PCR of the TCR CDR3. TCRdb independently ran MiXCR on the multiplex PCR reads; one entry per CDR3 protein. The sample lists hundreds of thousands of distinct CDR3 sequences, 12% to 15% occurring once.

This sequence originates from a woman under 30 with Graves' hyperthyroidism. This chain joins TRBV20-1 and TRBJ2-1; D might be TRBD2 (6 bases). The specimen was blood. The CDR3 DNA sequence: TGCAGTGCTAGAGGGCCGGGAGTAGGCTACAATGAGCAGTTCTTC. It codes for CSARGPGVGYNEQFF.